The entry below describes one TCR beta chain. This record belongs to a study of cytomegalovirus exposure and HLA in healthy donors. V was clipped by 4 bases and J by 5 bases; unmatched bases: 6. The germline V gene has CDR1 SGHRS and CDR2 YFSETQ. This CDR3 is 13 amino acids long. Researchers ran the PCR with 60 Vbeta and 13 Jbeta primers. The data were produced by immunoSEQ multiplex PCR, yet TCRdb's version contains in-frame clones alone and is incomplete. This sample has about 190,000 clones, with approximately 84% found just once. V is TRBV5-1 and J is TRBJ2-7; 7 positions agree with TRBD1. This receptor was taken from a woman in her fifties or sixties in good health and CMV-seropositive. The sample taken for sequencing was PBMCs. CDR3 nucleotides: TGCGCCAGCAGCGTCACAGGGGACCACGAGCAGTACTTC. Translated: CASSVTGDHEQYF.